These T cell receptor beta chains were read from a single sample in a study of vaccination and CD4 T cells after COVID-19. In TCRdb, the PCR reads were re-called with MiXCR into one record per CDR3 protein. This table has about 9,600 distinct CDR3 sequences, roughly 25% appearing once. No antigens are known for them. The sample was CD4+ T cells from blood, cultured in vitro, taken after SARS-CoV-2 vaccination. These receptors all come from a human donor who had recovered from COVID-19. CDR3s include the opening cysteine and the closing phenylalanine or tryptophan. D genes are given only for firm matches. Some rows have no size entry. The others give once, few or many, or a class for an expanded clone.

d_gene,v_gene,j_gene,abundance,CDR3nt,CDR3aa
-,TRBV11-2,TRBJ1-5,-,TGTGCCAGCAGCTTATCCGGGACGGGACTCGGGGCCCAGCATTTT,CASSLSGTGLGAQHF
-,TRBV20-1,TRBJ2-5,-,TGCAGTGCACCACCCCCCCACCCATCAGCGATGGAGACCCAGTACTTC,CSAPPPHPSAMETQYF
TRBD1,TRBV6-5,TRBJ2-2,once,TGTGCCAGCAGTTATGGGACAGGGAGTGACACCGGGGAGCTGTTTTTT,CASSYGTGSDTGELFF
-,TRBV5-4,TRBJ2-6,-,TGTGCCAGCAGCCTAAACAGGGGACTCGGAGCCGTCCTGACTTTC,CASSLNRGLGAVLTF
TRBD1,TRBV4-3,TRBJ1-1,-,TGCGCCAGCAGCCAGGTTGACAGGGGGACTGAAGCTTTCTTT,CASSQVDRGTEAFF
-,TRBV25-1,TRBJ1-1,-,TGTGCCAGCAGTGAAAGGGGTCCCACTGAAGCTTTCTTT,CASSERGPTEAFF
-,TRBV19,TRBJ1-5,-,TGTGCCAGTAGTATACAGGGTACTCAGCCCCAGCATTTT,CASSIQGTQPQHF
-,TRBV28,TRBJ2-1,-,TGTGCCAGCAGTCTAGGTCGGGATAACAATGAGCAGTTCTTC,CASSLGRDNNEQFF
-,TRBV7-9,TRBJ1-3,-,TGTGCCAGCAGCCCGAACCACAGGCCCTCTACTGGAAACACCATATATTTT,CASSPNHRPSTGNTIYF
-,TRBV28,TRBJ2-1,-,TGTGCCTCCAAGGTATTGGGGAGCAGCTCCTACAATGAGCAGTTCTTC,CASKVLGSSSYNEQFF
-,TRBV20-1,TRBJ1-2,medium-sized,TGCAGTGCTAGAGTAACGTCAGGTGATTACGTCCACTATGGCTACACCTTC,CSARVTSGDYVHYGYTF
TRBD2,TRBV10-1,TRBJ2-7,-,TGCGCCAGACGAGAGCGGGAACTACGCTACGAGCAGTACTTC,CARRERELRYEQYF
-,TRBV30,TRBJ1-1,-,TGTGCCTGGAGGCGACAGATCATGAACACTGAAGCTTTCTTT,CAWRRQIMNTEAFF
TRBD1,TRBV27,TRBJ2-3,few,TGTGCCAGCAGTACAGACAGGGGATCTCAGTATTTT,CASSTDRGSQYF
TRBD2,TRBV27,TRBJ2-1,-,TGTGCCAGCAGAAACCTAGCGGGAGGGTCACATGAGCAGTTCTTC,CASRNLAGGSHEQFF
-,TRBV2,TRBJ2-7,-,TGTGCCAGCAGTCAGGGACAACCTGGGGGAGGCTACGAGCAGTACTTC,CASSQGQPGGGYEQYF
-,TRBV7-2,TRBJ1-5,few,TGTGCCAGCAGCTTGGTCTTGGATCAGCCCCAGCATTTT,CASSLVLDQPQHF
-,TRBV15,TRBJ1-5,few,TGTGCCACCAGCAGATCCATGGGAGGGAGCAATCAGCCCCAGCATTTT,CATSRSMGGSNQPQHF
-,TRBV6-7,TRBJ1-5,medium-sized,TGTGCCAGCAGTTCCCCGGGAGGAAGGGGACCCCAGCATTTT,CASSSPGGRGPQHF
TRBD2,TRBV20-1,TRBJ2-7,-,TGCAGTGCTACCGGGACTAGCGGGCATAGCTCCTACGAGCAGTACTTC,CSATGTSGHSSYEQYF
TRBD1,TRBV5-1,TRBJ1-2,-,TGCGCCAGCAGCCGGGACAGCTTTAACTATGGCTACACCTTC,CASSRDSFNYGYTF
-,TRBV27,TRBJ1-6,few,TGTGCCAGCAGTTTCGGGTCAGCGTATAATTCACCCCTCCACTTT,CASSFGSAYNSPLHF
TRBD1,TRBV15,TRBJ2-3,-,TGTGCCACCAGCAGAGATCAAAGAAGGGGGCGTGGCACAGATACGCAGTATTTT,CATSRDQRRGRGTDTQYF
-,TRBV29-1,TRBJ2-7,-,TGCAGCGCCCAAGATACCGGTAACTACGAGCAGTACTTC,CSAQDTGNYEQYF
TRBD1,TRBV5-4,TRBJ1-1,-,TGTGCCAGCAGCTTGGACAGGGGGCAATGGAGGTACGCTGAAGCTTTCTTT,CASSLDRGQWRYAEAFF
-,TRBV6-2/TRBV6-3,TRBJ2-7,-,TGTGCCAGCAGTTGGAGGAGAGCGGGTATAGAGCAGTACTTC,CASSWRRAGIEQYF
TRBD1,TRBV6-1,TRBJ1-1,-,TGTGCCAGCAGTGAATATACAGGGGGTGTAGCTGAAGCTTTCTTT,CASSEYTGGVAEAFF
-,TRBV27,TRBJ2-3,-,TGTGCCAGCAGGACCTTTCGAGGCACAGATACGCAGTATTTT,CASRTFRGTDTQYF
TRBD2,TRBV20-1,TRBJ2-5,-,TGCAGTGCTAGAGATACTAGCGGGGGGGGGTACTTC,CSARDTSGGGYF
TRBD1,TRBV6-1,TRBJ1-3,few,TGTGCCAGCAGTGAACCGACAGGGTTTGGAAACACCATATATTTT,CASSEPTGFGNTIYF
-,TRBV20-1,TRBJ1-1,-,TGCAGTGCTCCGGACAGCGCCATGAACACTGAAGCTTTCTTT,CSAPDSAMNTEAFF
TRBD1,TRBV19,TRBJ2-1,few,TGTGCCAGTATTGGACAGGGGAGAGGTGAGCAGTTCTTC,CASIGQGRGEQFF
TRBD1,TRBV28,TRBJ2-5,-,TGTGCGAGTAGAAGGGGGCGAGAGACCCAGTACTTC,CASRRGRETQYF
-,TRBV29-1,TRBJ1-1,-,TGCAGCGCTATGACACGGTTGAACACTGAAGCTTTCTTT,CSAMTRLNTEAFF
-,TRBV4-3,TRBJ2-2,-,TGCGCCAGCAGCCCCGGGGCAGGGAGGCGGGACACCGGGGAGCTGTTTTTT,CASSPGAGRRDTGELFF
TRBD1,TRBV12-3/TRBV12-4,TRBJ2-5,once,TGTGCCAGCAGTTTAGTAGGGACAGGGGGAGAGACCCAGTACTTC,CASSLVGTGGETQYF
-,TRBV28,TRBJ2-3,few,TGTGCCAGCAGTTCGCCGGGTCGAACAGATACGCAGTATTTT,CASSSPGRTDTQYF
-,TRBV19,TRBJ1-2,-,TGTGCCAGTAGTCCCCGACATTTTACCGCGAACTATGGCTACACCTTC,CASSPRHFTANYGYTF
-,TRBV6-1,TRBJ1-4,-,TGTGCCAGCAGCCTCGCCAGTTCAACTAATGAAAAACTGTTTTTT,CASSLASSTNEKLFF
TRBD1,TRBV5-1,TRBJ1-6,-,TGCGCCAGCAGCTTGGAAACCGGGACAGGGCGTTCACCCCTCCACTTT,CASSLETGTGRSPLHF
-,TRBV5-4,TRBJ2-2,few,TGTGCCAGCAACTCCGGGACACAGAACACCGGGGAGCTGTTTTTT,CASNSGTQNTGELFF
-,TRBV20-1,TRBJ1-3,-,TGCAGTGCTAGTGACCGCCTCTCTGGAAACACCATATATTTT,CSASDRLSGNTIYF
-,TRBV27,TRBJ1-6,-,TGTGCCAGCACTACAGGGAATTCACCCCTCCACTTT,CASTTGNSPLHF
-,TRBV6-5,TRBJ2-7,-,TGTGCCAGCAGTTCCCACTCAATAAGTGACGGCTCCGACGAGCAGTACTTC,CASSSHSISDGSDEQYF
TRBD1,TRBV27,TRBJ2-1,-,TGTGCCAGCAGTTTAGGGGACAGCTCCTACAATGAGCAGTTCTTC,CASSLGDSSYNEQFF
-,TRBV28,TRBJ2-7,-,TGTGCCAGCAGTTTGGGGAGGCGGGGACAGCCCTACGAGCAGTACTTC,CASSLGRRGQPYEQYF
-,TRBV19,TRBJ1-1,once,TGTGCCAGTACCCCTACAGCTCTCAACACTGAAGCTTTCTTT,CASTPTALNTEAFF
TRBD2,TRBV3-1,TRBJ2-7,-,TGTGCCAGCAGCCAAGGGAGACTAGCGGGGAGCGAGCAGTACTTC,CASSQGRLAGSEQYF
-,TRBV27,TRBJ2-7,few,TGTGCCAGCAGTCCCCGATCGGACTTACTCGGGGAGCAGTACTTC,CASSPRSDLLGEQYF
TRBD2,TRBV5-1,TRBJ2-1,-,TGCGCCAGCAGCTTGCCTACTAGCGGGAGGAATGAGCAGTTCTTC,CASSLPTSGRNEQFF
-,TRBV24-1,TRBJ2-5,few,TGTGCCACCAGTTTTGAGGAGACCCAGTACTTC,CATSFEETQYF